The T cell receptor (beta chain) under discussion was sequenced for a study of regulatory T cells in long-lasting Graves disease. Whole-study results and caveats: Gene preferences differed: TRBV28, TRBJ1-2, TRBJ2-5 in persistent cases. New patients shared more than 750 public clonotypes, fewer than the approximately 3,000 shared by persistent patients.

The time point: persistent/refractory GD, antithyroid drugs over 5 years with positive TRAb. There was RNA extracted from PBMCs, and the TCR library was made from it. Sequencing libraries for TCR beta were prepared with iRepertoire HTBI primers and Arm-PCR of CDR3 regions. TCRdb re-derived calls from the multiplex PCR reads in MiXCR, one entry per CDR3 protein. This sample carries 650,000 to 700,000 distinct CDR3 sequences, approximately 29% of them seen once, and the ten largest clones take roughly 46%. Germline CDR1 and CDR2: LGHDT and YNNKEL (reference sequence). Deletions cut 1 base from V and 3 bases from J, with 15 bases between. The CDR3 length is 16 residues. To note about this clonotype: Its matching antigen is unknown.

This clonotype was sampled from a female donor with Graves disease. The genes are TRBV3-1 and TRBJ1-2; possible D gene TRBD1, 5 bases. Sequenced here: peripheral blood mononuclear cells (PBMCs), sampled when the disease was refractory, from a patient treated with antithyroid drugs. CDR3 in amino acids: CASSQGTNRRYYGYTF. The CDR3 nucleotides are TGTGCCAGCAGCCAAGGGACAAATCGCCGATACTATGGCTACACCTTC.